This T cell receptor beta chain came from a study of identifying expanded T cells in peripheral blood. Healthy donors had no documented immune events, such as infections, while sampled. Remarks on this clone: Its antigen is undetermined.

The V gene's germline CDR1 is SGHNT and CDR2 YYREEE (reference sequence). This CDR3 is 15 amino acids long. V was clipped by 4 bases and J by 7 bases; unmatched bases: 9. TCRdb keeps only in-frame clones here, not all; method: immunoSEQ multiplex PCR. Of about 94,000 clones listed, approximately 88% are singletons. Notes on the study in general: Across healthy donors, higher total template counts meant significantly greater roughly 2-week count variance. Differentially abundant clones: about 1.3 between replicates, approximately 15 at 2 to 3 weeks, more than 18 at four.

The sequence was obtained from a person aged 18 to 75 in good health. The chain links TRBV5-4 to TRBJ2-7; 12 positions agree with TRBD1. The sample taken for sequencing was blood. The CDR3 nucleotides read TGTGCCAGCAGCAACGTGGGACAGGGGGCGCGGGAGCAGTACTTC. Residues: CASSNVGQGAREQYF.